This T cell receptor beta chain was captured in a study of tumor and adjacent non-tumor tissue in lung cancer. Study-level information: On average, productive TCRbeta reads reached 4 million to 5 million per sample. Overall study findings and caveats: TCR diversity was significantly greater in tumor than normal lung tissue.

This clonotype was found a few times. Its antigen is undetermined. At one end, the junction sequence differs from germline, possibly due to a read error. A modified ARM-PCR protocol with three rounds of nested PCR amplified TCRbeta. MiXCR, run by TCRdb on the multiplex PCR reads, gives a single entry per CDR3 protein. The sample lists 85,000 to 100,000 distinct CDR3 sequences; 67% were seen once. Germline V lookup: CDR1 SGHRS, CDR2 YFSETQ. CDR3 length: 16 residues. No cell sorting was done before RNA was extracted from the tissue. Chemotherapy-naive patients with new lung cancer underwent thoracic surgery in China, August–late 2014.

The receptor was derived from a man aged 55 to 69 with non-small cell lung cancer. Material for sequencing was lung tumor tissue. V usage is TRBV5-1 and J usage is TRBJ1-1; 10 positions match TRBD1. The CDR3 DNA is TGCGCCAGCAGCTCCGGGACAGGGGCAAGAACCACTGGAGCTTTCTTT. Protein product: CASSSGTGARTTGAFF.